This entry lists 27 T cell receptor beta chains sequenced from one sample in a study of CD8 T cells in ankylosing spondylitis. Each CDR3 protein is one row after TCRdb ran MiXCR on the 5' RACE reads. This table has 200,000 to 300,000 distinct CDR3 sequences, 8.6% appearing once. Specimen: blood, either unsorted or a sorted T cell fraction (not recorded which). Receptor source: a male donor with ankylosing spondylitis or in good health (not recorded which).

This clonotype was counted between two and nine times. This chain connects TRBV7-9 to TRBJ2-7, with D unclear. Germline CDR1 is SEHNR and CDR2 is FQNEAQ (reference sequence). Trimming left V 2 bases short and J 2 bases short, with 10 bases between. This CDR3 contains 14 residues. This CDR3 is CASSLLVVPYEQYF. In nucleotides, the CDR3 is TGTGCCAGCAGCTTATTGGTGGTTCCCTACGAGCAGTACTTC.

This clonotype has ten or more counts. This chain connects TRBV12-3 or TRBV12-4 to TRBJ2-7; 7 bases align to TRBD2. After removal of 6 bases from V and 5 bases from J, the junction contained 4 bases not matched to a gene. The CDR3 has 12 amino acids. This CDR3 is CASSRGVNEQYF. CDR3 nucleotide sequence: TGTGCCAGCAGCCGGGGGGTGAACGAGCAGTACTTC.

This clonotype was observed at least ten times. The J gene is TRBJ2-5, the V gene TRBV9, with 8 bases lining up with TRBD2. CDR1 and CDR2 (germline): SGDLS, YYNGEE. This CDR3 is 15 amino acids long. Unmatched junction bases numbered 4, after V lost 2 bases and J lost 1 base. The CDR3 sequence is CASSVSSGGQETQYF. For the CDR3, the DNA is TGTGCCAGCAGCGTTTCCAGCGGGGGCCAAGAGACCCAGTACTTC.

This clonotype was counted many times. V usage is TRBV10-3 and J usage is TRBJ2-2, with 9 bases that match TRBD1. Germline values: CDR1 ENHRY, CDR2 SYGVKD. J gave up 7 bases and V 5 bases, and 8 bases lay outside the gene matches. The CDR3 covers 15 residues. The CDR3 DNA is TGTGCCATCAGTACCGGGACAGGGTCCGTCGGGGAGCTGTTTTTT. Protein sequence: CAISTGTGSVGELFF.

A few counts support this clonotype. The chain links TRBV5-8 to TRBJ2-3, with D unclear. CDR1 and CDR2 (germline): SGHTS, YDEGEE. Trimming shortened V by 5 bases and J by 2 bases, and 18 bases separated the two germline ends. CDR3 length: 16 amino acids. The CDR3 reads CASRSFGREYTDTQYF. The CDR3, as DNA: TGTGCCAGCAGGAGTTTTGGAAGGGAATACACAGATACGCAGTATTTT.

This clonotype was detected many times. The V and J genes are TRBV7-2 and TRBJ2-3, with D possibly being TRBD2 (6 bases). V lost 2 bases, J lost 5 bases, and 17 bases lay in between. The CDR3 consists of 16 residues. Germline V lookup: CDR1 SGHTA, CDR2 FQGNSA. In DNA, the CDR3 is TGTGCCAGCAGCTTAACGGTTCTTAGGGGAGGAGATACGCAGTATTTT. Protein product: CASSLTVLRGGDTQYF.

This clonotype came up a few times. The chain couples TRBV7-2 to TRBJ1-6; TRBD1 is a possible D gene (5 bases). CDR3 size: 14 residues. The germline V gene has CDR1 SGHTA and CDR2 FQGNSA. V was shortened by 0 bases and J by 8 bases, with 8 bases between the two germline ends. In DNA form, the CDR3 reads TGTGCCAGCAGCTTAGCCCCGGGGGATTCACCCCTCCACTTT. Protein: CASSLAPGDSPLHF.

This clonotype has a count of ten or more. The chain is built from TRBV5-1 and TRBJ2-3; a possible D gene is TRBD1 (6 bases). This CDR3 spans 16 amino acids. CDR1 is SGHRS and CDR2 is YFSETQ in the germline V gene. V shed 3 bases and J shed 2 bases, with 16 bases lying between them. CDR3 loop: CASSSLTGYFTDTQYF. CDR3 DNA: TGCGCCAGCAGCTCGCTGACAGGTTACTTCACAGATACGCAGTATTTT.

This clonotype was seen a handful of times. The genes are TRBV30 and TRBJ2-1; 7 bases match TRBD1. Unmatched junction bases numbered 4, after V lost 3 bases and J lost 5 bases. Germline V gives CDR1 GTSNPN, CDR2 SVGIG (reference sequence). The CDR3 spans 13 residues. In nucleotides, the CDR3 is TGTGCCTGGAGCGGGGACAGTCACAATGAGCAGTTCTTC. Translating gives CAWSGDSHNEQFF. The variable domain in full, completed from reference TRBV30 and TRBJ2-1, reads SQTIHQWPATLVQPVGSPLSLECTVEGTSNPNLYWYRQAAGRGLQLLFYSVGIGQISSEVPQNLSASRPQDRQFILSSKKLLLSDSGFYLCAWSGDSHNEQFFGPGTRLTVL.

This clonotype was recorded at least ten times. The chain links TRBV20-1 to TRBJ2-1, with D perhaps matching TRBD1 or TRBD2 (6 bases each). This CDR3 region has 14 residues. V was shortened by 0 bases and J by 4 bases, with 10 bases between the two germline ends. Germline V gene data show CDR1 as DFQATT and CDR2 as SNEGSKA (reference sequence). The CDR3 is CSAREGGLYNEQFF. The CDR3 DNA sequence: TGCAGTGCTAGAGAGGGGGGCCTATACAATGAGCAGTTCTTC.

The rearrangement uses TRBV20-1 and TRBJ2-1; 11 bases line up with TRBD2. The CDR3 totals 17 residues. Germline V lookup: CDR1 DFQATT, CDR2 SNEGSKA (reference sequence). Germline trimming cut 0 bases from V and 10 bases from J; bases unmatched to any gene: 14. CDR3 coding DNA: TGCAGTGCTAGAGATTCGACCCCTGGGACTAGCGGCCCCGAGCAGTTCTTC. It encodes CSARDSTPGTSGPEQFF.

In this sample, this clonotype turned up a few times. The rearrangement joins TRBV3-1 to TRBJ1-3; D is possibly TRBD1 (6 bases). This CDR3 is built from 17 residues. Germline V gene sequence: CDR1 LGHDT, CDR2 YNNKEL (reference sequence). The V end lost 1 base, the J end lost 0 bases, and 13 bases lay between the germline ends. Here the CDR3 DNA reads TGTGCCAGCAGCCAAGTGGGGGCCAGCTTCTCTGGAAACACCATATATTTT. Protein product: CASSQVGASFSGNTIYF.

This clonotype was detected ten times or more. The chain carries TRBV27 and TRBJ2-7; D might be TRBD1 or TRBD2, each matching 5 bases. CDR1 MNHEY and CDR2 SMNVEV come from the germline V gene (reference sequence). V lost 2 bases to trimming and J lost 0 bases, with 17 bases between them. The CDR3 is made up of 17 amino acids. CDR3 bases: TGTGCCAGCAGTTTAGGCTTCGGGGACGGGTTCTCCTACGAGCAGTACTTC. It translates to CASSLGFGDGFSYEQYF.

Many counts were recorded for this clonotype. The chain has TRBV25-1 and TRBJ1-4; no clear D. V dropped 1 base and J dropped 4 bases, with 13 bases sitting between them. In germline, CDR1 is MGHDK, CDR2 SYGVNS. This CDR3 contains 16 residues. As DNA, the CDR3 is TGTGCCAGCAGTGAATTCGGAGGTGAGGGTAATGAAAAACTGTTTTTT. The encoded protein is CASSEFGGEGNEKLFF.

The rearrangement links TRBV7-9 to TRBJ2-3; no clear D gene. The CDR3 loop spans 15 amino acids. Per germline, CDR1 SEHNR and CDR2 FQNEAQ (reference sequence). V was trimmed by 5 bases and J by 0 bases, leaving 12 bases between them. CDR3 sequence (DNA): TGTGCCAGCAGCCCGCTGGGTGTAAGCACAGATACGCAGTATTTT. Residues: CASSPLGVSTDTQYF.

V and J are TRBV5-1 and TRBJ2-4, with a possible D match to TRBD2 (5 bases). V was cut by 5 bases and J by 0 bases, with 12 bases left in between. From germline, CDR1 is SGHRS and CDR2 YFSETQ. The CDR3 extends over 15 amino acids. Written as DNA, the CDR3 is TGCGCCAGCAGACCAGAGGGCCTAGCCAAAAACATTCAGTACTTC. Translation: CASRPEGLAKNIQYF.

This clonotype has ten or more counts. The rearrangement uses TRBV7-2 and TRBJ1-1; D possibly corresponds to TRBD1 (5 bases). Germline V lookup: CDR1 SGHTA, CDR2 FQGNSA. The CDR3 is made up of 13 amino acids. Trimming removed 4 bases at V and 1 base at J, with 7 bases between. The CDR3 DNA sequence: TGTGCCAGCAGCTCGACAGAGAACACTGAAGCTTTCTTT. This encodes CASSSTENTEAFF.

This clonotype was seen many times. The J gene is TRBJ2-3, the V gene TRBV7-9; D unresolved. Germline V gives CDR1 SEHNR, CDR2 FQNEAQ (reference sequence). V was cut by 1 base and J by 0 bases, with 5 bases left in between. The CDR3 contains 14 residues. Written as DNA, the CDR3 is TGTGCCAGCAGCTTAGTGGCTAGCACAGATACGCAGTATTTT. As protein: CASSLVASTDTQYF.

The chain links TRBV13 to TRBJ2-1; D tentatively fits TRBD1 or TRBD2 (5 bases each). Trimming removed 8 bases at V and 9 bases at J, with 20 bases between. Germline loops: CDR1 PRHDT, CDR2 FYEKMQ (reference sequence). The CDR3 has 14 amino acids. The CDR3 is CASGSGPVSVEQFF. The CDR3 bases are TGTGCCAGCGGCTCGGGGCCTGTCTCCGTTGAGCAGTTCTTC.

The table lists this clonotype with a few counts. J is TRBJ2-7 and V is TRBV10-2; D remains ambiguous. V was shortened by 8 bases and J by 3 bases, with 11 bases between the two germline ends. The CDR3 covers 12 residues. CDR1 and CDR2 (germline): WSHSY, SAAADI. The CDR3 DNA follows: TGCGCCAGCCAGGCCGCGGTCTACGAGCAGTACTTC. Translation gives CASQAAVYEQYF.

The rearrangement joins TRBV7-3 to TRBJ1-1; D is unclear. Trimming stripped 5 bases from V and 4 bases from J, with 14 bases between. The CDR3 sequence is 14 residues long. Germline CDR1 is SGHTA and CDR2 is FQGTGA. CDR3 loop: CASSPRGSATEAFF. The CDR3 DNA reads TGTGCCAGCAGCCCACGGGGAAGCGCCACTGAAGCTTTCTTT. The full variable domain, completed using reference TRBV7-3 and TRBJ1-1, is GAGVSQTPSNKVTEKGKYVELRCDPISGHTALYWYRQSLGQGPEFLIYFQGTGAADDSGLPNDRFFAVRPEGSVSTLKIQRTERGDSAVYLCASSPRGSATEAFFGQGTRLTVV.

This clonotype was picked up many times. The V and J genes are TRBV5-5 and TRBJ1-2; 8 nucleotides align to TRBD1. Germline CDR1 is SGHKS and CDR2 is YYEKEE (reference sequence). V shed 4 bases and J 4 bases; nucleotides not matched to a gene: 9. The CDR3 totals 15 residues. The CDR3 region is CASSSQGARGYGYTF. In nucleotides, the CDR3 is TGTGCCAGCAGCAGCCAGGGGGCCAGGGGCTATGGCTACACCTTC.

This clonotype showed up many times. CDR3 region: CASSYREPNYGYTF. The CDR3 DNA is TGTGCCAGCAGTTACAGGGAACCCAACTATGGCTACACCTTC. The V call is TRBV7-2, the J call TRBJ1-2; D perhaps matches TRBD1 (6 bases). The CDR3 has 14 amino acids. Looked up from germline, CDR1 is SGHTA and CDR2 is FQGNSA. V shed 6 bases and J shed 2 bases, with 13 bases lying between them.

The CDR3 DNA follows: TGTGCCAGCATCTCCCCAGGCAGGGGGCGGAATCAGCCCCAGCATTTT. Amino acids: CASISPGRGRNQPQHF. The V and J genes are TRBV28 and TRBJ1-5, with 8 bases lining up with TRBD1. The CDR3 totals 16 residues. V trimming: 7 bases; J trimming: 4 bases; junction bases outside the gene matches: 12. Germline V gene sequence: CDR1 MDHEN, CDR2 SYDVKM.

This clonotype was picked up many times. This sequence joins TRBV29-1 and TRBJ2-3; 11 bases fit TRBD1. V lost 0 bases to trimming and J lost 5 bases; unmatched junction nucleotides: 7. Germline-derived CDR1 and CDR2 are SQVTM and ANQGSEA. CDR3 length equals 16 residues. CDR3 sequence reads: CSVEDIGQGAGDTQYF. The CDR3 region has the DNA TGCAGCGTTGAAGATATAGGACAGGGGGCCGGAGATACGCAGTATTTT.

This clonotype was seen ten or more times. This chain connects TRBV4-1 to TRBJ1-6, with 9 bases that match TRBD1. Germline lookup yields CDR1 MGHRA and CDR2 YSYEKL. Germline trimming cut 4 bases from V and 8 bases from J; bases unmatched to any gene: 6. The length of the CDR3 is 15 residues. Written as DNA, the CDR3 is TGCGCCAGCAGCCTTCACCGGGACAGGGATTCACCCCTCCACTTT. This gives the protein CASSLHRDRDSPLHF.

This clonotype appeared a few times. V usage is TRBV6-2 or TRBV6-3 and J usage is TRBJ2-1; 13 bases map to TRBD2. Per germline, CDR1 MNHEY and CDR2 SVGEGT. J gave up 6 bases and V 10 bases, and 3 bases lay outside the gene matches. This CDR3 is built from 13 residues. The CDR3 nucleotides are TGTGCCACCCGACTAGCGGGAGGCAATGAGCAGTTCTTC. This translates into CATRLAGGNEQFF.